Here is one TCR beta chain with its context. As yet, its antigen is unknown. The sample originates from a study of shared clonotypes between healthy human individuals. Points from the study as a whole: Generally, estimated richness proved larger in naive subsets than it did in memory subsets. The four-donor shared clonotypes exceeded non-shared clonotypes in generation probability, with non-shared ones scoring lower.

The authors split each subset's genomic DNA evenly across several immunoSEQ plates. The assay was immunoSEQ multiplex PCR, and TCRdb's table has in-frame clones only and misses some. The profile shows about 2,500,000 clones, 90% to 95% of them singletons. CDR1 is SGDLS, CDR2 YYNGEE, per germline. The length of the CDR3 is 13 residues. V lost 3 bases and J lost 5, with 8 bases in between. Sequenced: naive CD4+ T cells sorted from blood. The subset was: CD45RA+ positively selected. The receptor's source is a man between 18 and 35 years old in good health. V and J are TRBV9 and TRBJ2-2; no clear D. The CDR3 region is CASSGRVTGELFF. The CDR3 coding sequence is TGTGCCAGCAGCGGACGGGTTACCGGGGAGCTGTTTTTT.